A single sample gave rise to the 7 T cell receptor beta chains below, sequenced in a study of CD8 T cells in Susac syndrome. Random-hexamer reverse transcription was applied to roughly 0.5 to 1 ug RNA. One entry per CDR3 protein, called by TCRdb with MiXCR from the immunoSEQ multiplex PCR reads. The repertoire holds just over 150,000 distinct CDR3 sequences, with roughly 96% as singletons. The material sequenced was CD8+ T cells from PBMCs. The receptors come from a human donor with multiple sclerosis.

This chain connects TRBV4-1 to TRBJ2-7; either TRBD1 or TRBD2 may supply D (5 bases each). The CDR3 totals 16 residues. The V gene lost 0 bases and the J gene lost 1 base, with 13 bases spanning the gap. Germline CDR1 is MGHRA and CDR2 is YSYEKL. CDR3 in DNA: TGCGCCAGCAGCCAAGATAGTGAGAGGGGATCCTACGAGCAGTACTTC. This translates into CASSQDSERGSYEQYF.

The CDR3 DNA follows: TGTGCCAGCAGTTTATCGGGAGTGGCTAGGGGTGGCAATGAGCAGTTCTTC. Protein: CASSLSGVARGGNEQFF. The V and J genes are TRBV27 and TRBJ2-1; tentatively, D is TRBD1 or TRBD2 (5 bases each). The CDR3 length is 17 residues. V lost 0 bases and J 6 bases, leaving 18 bases between the germline ends. The germline gives CDR1 MNHEY, CDR2 SMNVEV (reference sequence).

This rearrangement joins TRBV30 to TRBJ1-2; 8 bases match TRBD1. Germline V gene sequence: CDR1 GTSNPN, CDR2 SVGIG (reference sequence). The CDR3 has 16 amino acids. The ends lost 1 base at V and 4 bases at J; junction bases unmatched: 11. CDR3 DNA: TGTGCCTGGAGTGGGGTTGGACAGGGCTTACCCTATGGCTACACCTTC. It translates to CAWSGVGQGLPYGYTF.

The chain carries TRBV7-9 and TRBJ2-7; 7 bases match TRBD2. CDR1 SEHNR and CDR2 FQNEAQ come from the germline V gene (reference sequence). This CDR3 is built from 16 residues. The V and J ends lost 4 bases and 3 bases, in that order; junction bases with no gene match: 12. The DNA of the CDR3 is TGTGCCAGCAGCTCCCCCCCGGGGAGGGGAGACTACGAGCAGTACTTC. Amino acid sequence: CASSSPPGRGDYEQYF.

This rearrangement joins TRBV5-6 to TRBJ1-2, with D unclear. The germline V gene has CDR1 SGHDT and CDR2 YYEEEE. This CDR3 is built from 13 residues. V lost 4 bases to trimming and J lost 8 bases, with 15 bases between them. CDR3 region: CASSLPVARGYTF. As DNA, the CDR3 is TGTGCCAGCAGCCTTCCGGTGGCACGGGGCTACACCTTC.

J is TRBJ2-3 and V is TRBV5-4; no definite D call. The CDR3 runs 16 residues. V was pared by 2 bases and J by 2 bases, with 15 bases between. In germline, CDR1 is SGHNT, CDR2 YYREEE (reference sequence). As DNA, the CDR3 is TGTGCCAGCAGCTTCATTTCAGAAGCACCCACAGATACGCAGTATTTT. Its translation: CASSFISEAPTDTQYF.

This chain uses TRBV12-3 or TRBV12-4 with TRBJ2-2; 8 bases agree with TRBD1. The CDR3 spans 14 residues. The V and J ends lost 6 bases and 7 bases, in that order; junction bases with no gene match: 7. Here the CDR3 DNA reads TGTGCCAGCAGCAGCTTTGACAGGGGCGGGGAGCTGTTTTTT. Translating it yields CASSSFDRGGELFF.